This passage covers 20 T cell receptor beta chains from one sample sequenced in a study of blood T cell repertoires in COVID-19. Generated by immunoSEQ multiplex PCR, the TCRdb table keeps only in-frame clones and is missing some. The sample lists about 130,000 clones, around 88% occurring once. The sequenced material came from peripheral blood. These receptors all stem from a man aged 55 to 70 with COVID-19, enrolled during active disease.

The V and J genes are TRBV19 and TRBJ2-7; a weak D match, TRBD1 (6 bases). Trimming removed 3 bases from V and 2 bases from J, with 8 bases in between. The CDR3 covers 13 residues. The V gene's germline CDR1 is LNHDA and CDR2 SQIVND (reference sequence). CDR3: CASSIDRTYEQYF. CDR3 bases: TGTGCCAGTAGTATCGACAGGACCTACGAGCAGTACTTC.

The V gene is TRBV7-8, the J gene TRBJ1-5, with 8 bases aligning to TRBD1. The CDR3 is 15 residues long. Germline V gene data show CDR1 as SGHVS and CDR2 as FQNEAQ. After removal of 8 bases from V and 4 bases from J, the junction contained 10 bases not matched to a gene. As DNA, the CDR3 is TGTGCCAGCTTCTCGGGGACAGGCCTAAATCAGCCCCAGCATTTT. This gives the protein CASFSGTGLNQPQHF.

The chain recombines TRBV9 with TRBJ1-5, with D tentatively TRBD1 (5 bases). This CDR3 has 15 residues. In germline, CDR1 is SGDLS, CDR2 YYNGEE. The V end lost 4 bases, the J end lost 4 bases, and 15 bases lay between the germline ends. In nucleotides, the CDR3 is TGTGCCAGCAGCCCCTTCGGACAAGCAAATCAGCCCCAGCATTTT. Its protein product is CASSPFGQANQPQHF.

This clone has a handful of counts. The genes are TRBV6-5 and TRBJ1-5, with 7 nucleotides matching TRBD1. With V trimmed by 6 bases and J by 10 bases, 12 bases remained unmatched. The CDR3 sequence is 14 residues long. CDR1 is MNHEY and CDR2 is SVGAGI in the germline V gene. CDR3 DNA sequence: TGTGCCAGCAGCCGAGACAGGGATGGCCCACCCCAGCATTTT. As protein: CASSRDRDGPPQHF.

This clone was counted once. This chain links TRBV14 with TRBJ1-2; possible D gene TRBD1, 5 bases. Trimming took off 1 base at V and 8 bases at J, with 14 bases between the two ends. Per germline, CDR1 SGHDN and CDR2 FVKESK. There are 14 residues in the CDR3. The CDR3, as DNA: TGTGCCAGCAGCCAAGCAGGCCAGGGTTGGGGCTACACCTTC. Its protein is CASSQAGQGWGYTF.

V gene TRBV6-2 or TRBV6-3 combines with J gene TRBJ1-5; D is perhaps TRBD1 (6 bases). Germline lookup yields CDR1 MNHEY and CDR2 SVGEGT. The CDR3 spans 13 residues. V shed 6 bases and J shed 7 bases, with 13 bases lying between them. The CDR3 reads CASSPTGRQPQHF. The CDR3 DNA reads TGTGCCAGCAGCCCTACAGGGCGGCAGCCCCAGCATTTT.

Note on this clone: The same CDR3 can be traced to other DNA sequences in this sample. The chain is built from TRBV5-1 and TRBJ1-1, with D tentatively TRBD1 (6 bases). V shed 0 bases and J shed 0 bases, with 9 bases lying between them. The CDR3 consists of 15 residues. Germline V CDR1 and CDR2: SGHRS, YFSETQ. The CDR3 DNA follows: TGCGCCAGCAGCTTGGGGGGGCAGATGAACACTGAAGCTTTCTTT. Its protein is CASSLGGQMNTEAFF. The whole variable domain, remainder taken from reference TRBV5-1 and TRBJ1-1, is KAGVTQTPRYLIKTRGQQVTLSCSPISGHRSVSWYQQTPGQGLQFLFEYFSETQRNKGNFPGRFSGRQFSNSRSEMNVSTLELGDSALYLCASSLGGQMNTEAFFGQGTRLTVV.

This chain connects TRBV19 to TRBJ1-5; TRBD1 agrees at 8 bases. The CDR3 runs to 18 residues. J was trimmed by 1 base and V by 1 base; bases with no gene match: 9. CDR1 and CDR2 (germline): LNHDA, SQIVND (reference sequence). CDR3 in DNA: TGTGCCAGTAGTATAGTAAGGACAGGGTACGACAGCAATCAGCCCCAGCATTTT. It translates to CASSIVRTGYDSNQPQHF.

Comment on this clone: One end of the junction varies from germline; a read error may be responsible. This chain uses TRBV7-7 with TRBJ2-7; TRBD1 matches at 8 bases. The CDR3 contains 15 residues. Germline V gene lookup returns CDR1 SSHAT and CDR2 FNYEAQ (reference sequence). The CDR3 is CASSPGQGSSYEQYF. The CDR3 bases are TGTGCTAGCAGCCCTGGACAGGGCAGCTCCTACGAGCAGTACTTC.

The J gene is TRBJ1-6, the V gene TRBV15; TRBD1 matches at 8 bases. Germline trimming cut 1 base from V and 10 bases from J; bases unmatched to any gene: 3. The CDR3 is made up of 14 amino acids. Germline lookup yields CDR1 LNHNV and CDR2 YYDKDF (reference sequence). The CDR3 bases are TGTGCCACCAGCAGAGGCAGGGGGCACTCACCCCTCCACTTT. Protein product: CATSRGRGHSPLHF.

The chain joins TRBV28 to TRBJ1-6; 8 bases fit TRBD1. This CDR3 spans 15 amino acids. Germline V gene data show CDR1 as MDHEN and CDR2 as SYDVKM. V shed 5 bases, J shed 7 bases, and the junction held 7 bases outside the gene matches. CDR3 nucleotides: TGTGCCAGCAGTGACCGGACAGGGCGGAATTCACCCCTCCACTTT. Its translation is CASSDRTGRNSPLHF.

V usage is TRBV9 and J usage is TRBJ2-3; 7 nucleotides match TRBD2. In germline, CDR1 is SGDLS, CDR2 YYNGEE. V dropped 1 base and J dropped 0; count of bases not matched to a gene: 14. The CDR3 runs 19 residues. The CDR3 protein is CASSVLGRGGTTSTDTQYF. CDR3 DNA sequence: TGTGCCAGCAGCGTACTAGGACGCGGGGGTACAACTAGCACAGATACGCAGTATTTT.

This chain uses TRBV30 with TRBJ1-2; TRBD1 is a possible D gene (6 bases). Per germline, CDR1 GTSNPN and CDR2 SVGIG (reference sequence). Trimming stripped 6 bases from V and 6 bases from J, with 17 bases between. The CDR3 contains 13 residues. The CDR3 spells CACLGGPNNGYTF. CDR3 DNA: TGTGCCTGTCTCGGGGGGCCGAATAATGGCTACACCTTC.

The rearrangement links TRBV3-1 (or the pseudogene TRBV3-2) to TRBJ2-7; possibly TRBD1 for D (6 bases). From germline, CDR1 is LGHDT and CDR2 YNNKEL (reference sequence). V gave up 4 bases and J gave up 0 bases, with 22 bases separating them. The CDR3 loop spans 18 amino acids. For the CDR3, the DNA is TGTGCCAGCAGCCCCCCCGGACAGACCCAAATTTTCTCCTACGAGCAGTACTTC. Its protein product is CASSPPGQTQIFSYEQYF.

V gene TRBV27 combines with J gene TRBJ1-5; TRBD1 matches at 7 bases. V lost 6 bases and J lost 6; bases outside the gene matches: 5. The CDR3 is 13 residues long. The germline CDR1 and CDR2 sequences are MNHEY and SMNVEV (reference sequence). The CDR3, as DNA: TGTGCCAGCAGGATAGGGGGCGGTCAGCCCCAGCATTTT. It encodes CASRIGGGQPQHF.

This rearrangement joins TRBV11-2 to TRBJ1-3; perhaps TRBD1 as D (5 bases). In germline, CDR1 is SGHAT, CDR2 FQNNGV. V was clipped by 6 bases and J by 0 bases, with 15 bases between them. The CDR3 runs 16 residues. The CDR3 DNA reads TGTGCCAGCAGTATTTTCGGGGGGTCCTCTGGAAACACCATATATTTT. Protein sequence: CASSIFGGSSGNTIYF.

The chain uses TRBV12-5 and TRBJ1-2; TRBD1 matches 12 bases. Germline V gene lookup returns CDR1 LGHNT and CDR2 FRNRAP. The J segment lost 8 bases and the V segment lost 2 bases, leaving 9 bases of the junction unmatched. This CDR3 comprises 16 residues. For the CDR3, the DNA is TGTGCTAGTGGTTTGACACTGGGACAGGGGGCGATGGGCTACACCTTC. Translating it yields CASGLTLGQGAMGYTF.

The rearrangement joins TRBV29-1 to TRBJ1-1, with D unclear. The CDR3 extends over 13 amino acids. V was clipped by 5 bases and J by 0 bases, with 10 bases between them. Germline CDR1 and CDR2: SQVTM and ANQGSEA. The CDR3 region has the DNA TGCAGCGTTCCCACAGAAATGAACACTGAAGCTTTCTTT. Translation: CSVPTEMNTEAFF. Full variable domain (missing parts from reference TRBV29-1 and TRBJ1-1): SAVISQKPSRDICQRGTSLTIQCQVDSQVTMMFWYRQQPGQSLTLIATANQGSEATYESGFVIDKFPISRPNLTFSTLTVSNMSPEDSSIYLCSVPTEMNTEAFFGQGTRLTVV.

The V gene is TRBV30, the J gene TRBJ1-4, with 10 bases lining up with TRBD1. This CDR3 is built from 20 residues. Germline CDR1 and CDR2: GTSNPN and SVGIG (reference sequence). V dropped 2 bases and J dropped 4; count of bases not matched to a gene: 19. In DNA, the CDR3 is TGTGCCTGGAGTAATTACTACATGACAGGGGGCAAGGTAGATAATGAAAAACTGTTTTTT. This gives the protein CAWSNYYMTGGKVDNEKLFF.

The genes are TRBV15 and TRBJ1-5; 7 bases are a match to TRBD1. V lost 5 bases and J lost 0; bases outside the gene matches: 4. The CDR3 is 15 residues long. Germline CDR1 and CDR2: LNHNV and YYDKDF (reference sequence). The CDR3 DNA reads as TGTGCCACCAGCCAGACAGGGAATAGCAATCAGCCCCAGCATTTT. It codes for CATSQTGNSNQPQHF.